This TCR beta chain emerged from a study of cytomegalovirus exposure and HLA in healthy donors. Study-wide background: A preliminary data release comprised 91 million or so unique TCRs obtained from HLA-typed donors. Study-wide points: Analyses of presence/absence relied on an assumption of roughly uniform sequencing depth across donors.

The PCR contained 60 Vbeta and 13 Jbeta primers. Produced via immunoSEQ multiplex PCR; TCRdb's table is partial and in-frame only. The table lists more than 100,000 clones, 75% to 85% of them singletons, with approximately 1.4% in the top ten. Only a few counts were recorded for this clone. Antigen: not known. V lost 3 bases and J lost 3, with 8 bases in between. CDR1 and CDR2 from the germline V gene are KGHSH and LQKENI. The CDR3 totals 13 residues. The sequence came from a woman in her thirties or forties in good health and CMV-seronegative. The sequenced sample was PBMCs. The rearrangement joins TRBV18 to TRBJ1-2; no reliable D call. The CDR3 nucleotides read TGTGCCAGCTCACCGGGAGGTTACTATGGCTACACCTTC. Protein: CASSPGGYYGYTF.